One and the same sample provided the 29 T cell receptor beta chains below, sequenced in a study of shared clonotypes between healthy human individuals. In the naive CD8 group, cells lacked CD45RO and were positively selected for CCR7, so terminally differentiated effector memory CD45RA+ cells were left out. The repertoire was sequenced with immunoSEQ multiplex PCR; TCRdb's copy has only in-frame clones and lacks some. In the table there are 600,000 or so clones, 90% to 95% of which are singletons. What was sequenced was naive CD8+ T cells sorted from blood. The receptors come from a woman in her 30s in good health.

The chain joins TRBV9 to TRBJ2-7; D possibly corresponds to TRBD1 (5 bases). CDR3 length: 13 amino acids. In germline, CDR1 is SGDLS, CDR2 YYNGEE. V lost 4 bases to trimming and J lost 2 bases, with 10 bases between them. The CDR3 spells CASSRSGTYEQYF. DNA for the CDR3: TGTGCCAGCAGCCGGTCAGGGACCTACGAGCAGTACTTC.

Details on this clone: The conserved final phenylalanine or tryptophan is absent from the CDR3, which likely points to a read error. The DNA is left out, because the CDR3 cannot be placed on it with certainty; the CDR3 is given as TCRdb lists it. The V call is TRBV28, the J call TRBJ2-3; TRBD1 is the table's D call and was not checked against the DNA. 13 amino acids form the CDR3, both terminal residues included. From germline, CDR1 is MDHEN and CDR2 SYDVKM. The CDR3 sequence: CASSYDAQIRSPI.

This sequence joins TRBV5-6 and TRBJ2-7; the D gene is possibly TRBD1 (6 bases). The CDR3 contains 14 residues. CDR1 and CDR2 (germline): SGHDT, YYEEEE. Trimming stripped 3 bases from V and 0 bases from J, with 10 bases between. The CDR3 sequence: CASSSGASSYEQYF. CDR3 nucleotides: TGTGCCAGCAGCTCAGGGGCTAGCTCCTACGAGCAGTACTTC.

The rearrangement joins TRBV7-9 to TRBJ1-4; the D gene is possibly TRBD1 (5 bases). CDR1 and CDR2 (germline): SEHNR, FQNEAQ (reference sequence). Trimming pared 4 bases from V and 7 bases from J, leaving 13 bases between. The CDR3 runs 14 residues. The CDR3 loop reads CASSSGTPTEKLFF. The CDR3 coding sequence is TGTGCCAGCAGCTCCGGGACCCCTACTGAAAAACTGTTTTTT.

The chain carries TRBV28 and TRBJ2-2, with 9 bases identical to TRBD1. With 4 bases clipped from V and 1 base from J, the junction kept 7 bases outside the gene matches. Germline-derived CDR1 and CDR2 are MDHEN and SYDVKM. The length of the CDR3 is 17 residues. CDR3 protein: CASSWDRDVENTGELFF. The DNA for the CDR3 is TGTGCCAGCAGTTGGGACAGGGACGTTGAGAACACCGGGGAGCTGTTTTTT.

The V and J genes are TRBV28 and TRBJ1-5; possible D gene TRBD1, 5 bases. This CDR3 has 18 amino acids. Per germline, CDR1 MDHEN and CDR2 SYDVKM. V dropped 3 bases and J dropped 0 bases, with 18 bases sitting between them. The CDR3 nucleotides are TGTGCCAGCAGTTTGCCCTTGCACAGGTTAGATAGCAATCAGCCCCAGCATTTT. This encodes CASSLPLHRLDSNQPQHF. Full variable domain (remainder filled in from reference TRBV28 and TRBJ1-5): DVKVTQSSRYLVKRTGEKVFLECVQDMDHENMFWYRQDPGLGLRLIYFSYDVKMKEKGDIPEGYSVSREKKERFSLILESASTNQTSMYLCASSLPLHRLDSNQPQHFGDGTRLSIL.

V gene TRBV2 combines with J gene TRBJ1-4; TRBD1 might be the D (5 bases). The CDR3 is 14 residues long. Germline V gene lookup returns CDR1 SNHLY and CDR2 FYNNEI. Trimming removed 7 bases at V and 7 bases at J, with 16 bases between. The CDR3 DNA is TGTGCCAGCATCCCGGGACCTAGGAGTGAAAAACTGTTTTTT. It yields the protein CASIPGPRSEKLFF.

J is TRBJ2-7 and V is TRBV10-2, with 10 bases lining up with TRBD2. The CDR3 consists of 15 residues. Germline V CDR1 and CDR2: WSHSY, SAAADI. V shed 5 bases and J 5 bases; nucleotides not matched to a gene: 9. The CDR3: CASSSVGTSAHEQYF. The CDR3 DNA is TGCGCCAGCAGTTCTGTTGGGACTAGCGCTCACGAGCAGTACTTC.

The genes are TRBV4-2 and TRBJ2-1; perhaps TRBD1 as D (5 bases). The CDR3 extends over 16 amino acids. The V gene lost 1 base and the J gene lost 3 bases, with 13 bases spanning the gap. Germline CDR1 is LGHNA and CDR2 is YNFKEQ. The chain's CDR3 is CASSQVWGRGYNEQFF. DNA for the CDR3: TGTGCCAGCAGCCAAGTTTGGGGAAGGGGCTACAATGAGCAGTTCTTC.

The V call is TRBV7-9, the J call TRBJ1-1; D might be TRBD1 (5 bases). Germline assignment: CDR1 SEHNR and CDR2 FQNEAQ (reference sequence). Trimming cost V 0 bases and J 2 bases, with 22 bases left between them. The CDR3 extends over 19 amino acids. The CDR3 DNA reads TGTGCCAGCAGCTTAGCGGCCGACTGGGGCGACGGGCACAACACTGAAGCTTTCTTT. Protein sequence: CASSLAADWGDGHNTEAFF. Full variable domain (rest looked up from reference TRBV7-9 and TRBJ1-1): DTGVSQNPRHKITKRGQNVTFRCDPISEHNRLYWYRQTLGQGPEFLTYFQNEAQLEKSRLLSDRFSAERPKGSFSTLEIQRTEQGDSAMYLCASSLAADWGDGHNTEAFFGQGTRLTVV.

The chain combines TRBV4-1 with TRBJ2-1, with 10 bases fitting TRBD1. Germline V gives CDR1 MGHRA, CDR2 YSYEKL. The CDR3 has 17 residues. Trimming removed 1 base from V and 4 bases from J; junction bases left unmatched: 7. For the CDR3, the DNA is TGCGCCAGCAGCCAAGTATTGAGGGGACAGGGGTACAATGAGCAGTTCTTC. It translates to CASSQVLRGQGYNEQFF.

The chain joins TRBV20-1 to TRBJ1-2, with D unclear. Germline V lookup: CDR1 DFQATT, CDR2 SNEGSKA (reference sequence). This CDR3 is 10 amino acids long. Deletions cut 2 bases from V and 7 bases from J, with 5 bases between. For the CDR3, the DNA is TGCAGTGCTAGATCGGGTGGCTACACCTTC. Protein product: CSARSGGYTF.

The rearrangement joins TRBV28 to TRBJ2-1, with D unresolved. CDR3 size: 15 residues. V was shortened by 4 bases and J by 0 bases, with 10 bases between the two germline ends. Germline V lookup: CDR1 MDHEN, CDR2 SYDVKM. The CDR3 bases are TGTGCCAGCAGTTCTCGAACAAGCTCCTACAATGAGCAGTTCTTC. Amino acids: CASSSRTSSYNEQFF.

In DNA, the CDR3 is TGTGCCAGCAGCTTATATAACAGGGAACCAGCCGAGCAGTACTTC. Its protein is CASSLYNREPAEQYF. The genes are TRBV7-9 and TRBJ2-7, with D possibly TRBD1 on 6 matching bases. Germline CDR1 SEHNR, CDR2 FQNEAQ (reference sequence). This CDR3 is 15 amino acids long. Trimming removed 2 bases at V and 6 bases at J, with 17 bases between.

The chain recombines TRBV27 with TRBJ2-3, with D possibly matching TRBD2 (6 bases). This CDR3 has 18 amino acids. CDR1 and CDR2 from the germline V gene are MNHEY and SMNVEV (reference sequence). Trimming left V 0 bases short and J 7 bases short, with 23 bases between. This chain's CDR3 is CASSLSSSRTSLDHTQYF. The CDR3 nucleotides read TGTGCCAGCAGTTTATCGTCGTCCCGAACTAGCCTGGATCATACGCAGTATTTT.

The chain carries TRBV10-3 and TRBJ1-4, with D perhaps TRBD1 (5 bases). Germline V gene lookup returns CDR1 ENHRY and CDR2 SYGVKD. The CDR3 consists of 13 residues. Between the trimmed V and J ends, which lost 3 bases and 8 bases, there was a span of 10 bases. CDR3 protein: CAISDQGGEKLFF. The CDR3, as DNA: TGTGCCATCAGTGACCAGGGAGGGGAAAAACTGTTTTTT.

Only one count was recorded for this clone. A read error may account for a junction end that differs from germline. The chain couples TRBV27 to TRBJ2-3; D call uncertain. Germline V gene sequence: CDR1 MNHEY, CDR2 SMNVEV (reference sequence). The CDR3 length is 13 residues. CDR3 sequence (DNA): TGTGCCAGCAGCTTATACCGAGCAGATACGCAGTATTTT. Amino acids: CASSLYRADTQYF.

This clone was seen only once. The V and J genes are TRBV15 and TRBJ2-7, with 8 bases matching TRBD2. The CDR3 contains 14 residues. Germline V lookup: CDR1 LNHNV, CDR2 YYDKDF (reference sequence). J was trimmed by 6 bases and V by 5 bases; bases with no gene match: 9. The CDR3 DNA follows: TGTGCCACCAGCGGGGGACTAGGGTCTTCCGAGCAGTACTTC. Translated, it gives CATSGGLGSSEQYF.

Worth noting for this clone: The sample has other DNA sequences that encode this CDR3 too. The chain links TRBV27 to TRBJ2-7, with D perhaps TRBD2 (6 bases). The CDR3 is made up of 13 amino acids. Germline V gene lookup returns CDR1 MNHEY and CDR2 SMNVEV (reference sequence). The germline V and J ends were trimmed by 3 bases and 0 bases, with 6 bases remaining between them. In nucleotides, the CDR3 is TGTGCCAGCAGTTTGCGGGACTCCTACGAGCAGTACTTC. It encodes CASSLRDSYEQYF.

The genes are TRBV13 and TRBJ2-6, with D unresolved. V lost 3 bases and J lost 4, with 10 bases in between. This CDR3 contains 15 residues. The germline V gene has CDR1 PRHDT and CDR2 FYEKMQ (reference sequence). The CDR3 is CASSFARAGANVLTF. DNA for the CDR3: TGTGCCAGCAGCTTTGCGCGCGCCGGGGCCAACGTCCTGACTTTC.

J is TRBJ2-5 and V is TRBV5-4; D gene ambiguous. Germline-derived CDR1 and CDR2 are SGHNT and YYREEE (reference sequence). The CDR3 loop spans 14 amino acids. V lost 0 bases, J lost 5 bases, and 11 bases lay in between. The chain's CDR3 is CASSLAETPETQYF. The CDR3 DNA reads TGTGCCAGCAGCTTGGCCGAAACCCCCGAGACCCAGTACTTC.

The chain recombines TRBV27 with TRBJ2-2; 11 bases fit TRBD2. V dropped 5 bases and J dropped 4; count of bases not matched to a gene: 15. Germline V lookup: CDR1 MNHEY, CDR2 SMNVEV (reference sequence). There are 19 residues in the CDR3. DNA of the CDR3: TGTGCCAGCAGTCCCATTAACTCACTAGCGGGAGTAGCCACCGGGGAGCTGTTTTTT. This gives the protein CASSPINSLAGVATGELFF.

As regards this clone: The identical CDR3 is also encoded by other nucleotide sequences in the sample. The chain couples TRBV27 to TRBJ1-1, with a weak D call TRBD1 (5 bases). CDR3 length: 14 residues. Trimming removed 0 bases at V and 4 bases at J, with 9 bases between. Per the germline V gene, CDR1 is MNHEY and CDR2 is SMNVEV (reference sequence). In DNA form, the CDR3 reads TGTGCCAGCAGTTTATCGGGTGGGGGCACTGAAGCTTTCTTT. Protein sequence: CASSLSGGGTEAFF.

The chain employs TRBV11-2 and TRBJ2-7; TRBD1 agrees at 9 bases. V dropped 1 base and J dropped 3; count of bases not matched to a gene: 10. This CDR3 is built from 17 residues. Germline V gene lookup returns CDR1 SGHAT and CDR2 FQNNGV. The CDR3 DNA sequence: TGTGCCAGCAGCTTAGGTCCAGGGACAGGGTATCGCTACGAGCAGTACTTC. Residues: CASSLGPGTGYRYEQYF.

This clone has only one observation. The rearrangement links TRBV7-8 to TRBJ2-7; maybe TRBD2 (6 bases). The V gene's germline CDR1 is SGHVS and CDR2 FQNEAQ. The CDR3 runs to 14 residues. Trimming took off 5 bases at V and 5 bases at J, with 16 bases between the two ends. CDR3 bases: TGTGCCAGCAGCCCCGGGACTGTGGGGGACGAGCAGTACTTC. Translation gives CASSPGTVGDEQYF. Based on the CDR3 plus reference TRBV7-8 and TRBJ2-7, the full variable domain is GAGVSQSPRYKVAKRGQDVALRCDPISGHVSLFWYQQALGQGPEFLTYFQNEAQLDKSGLPSDRFFAERPEGSVSTLKIQRTQQEDSAVYLCASSPGTVGDEQYFGPGTRLTVT.

The chain has TRBV27 and TRBJ2-7, with TRBD2 identical over 7 bases. This CDR3 is 13 amino acids long. The ends lost 8 bases at V and 5 bases at J; junction bases unmatched: 9. CDR1 and CDR2 from the germline V gene are MNHEY and SMNVEV (reference sequence). This CDR3 is CASGRGGLNEQYF. CDR3 nucleotide sequence: TGTGCCAGCGGGAGGGGCGGCTTAAACGAGCAGTACTTC.

V is TRBV28 and J is TRBJ2-1, with 13 bases fitting TRBD2. The length of the CDR3 is 18 residues. V shed 7 bases and J 0 bases; nucleotides not matched to a gene: 9. Germline loops: CDR1 MDHEN, CDR2 SYDVKM. CDR3 protein: CASIPPLAGGSSYNEQFF. CDR3 nucleotides: TGTGCCAGCATCCCCCCACTAGCGGGAGGGAGCTCCTACAATGAGCAGTTCTTC. Drawing the rest from reference TRBV28 and TRBJ2-1, the complete variable domain is DVKVTQSSRYLVKRTGEKVFLECVQDMDHENMFWYRQDPGLGLRLIYFSYDVKMKEKGDIPEGYSVSREKKERFSLILESASTNQTSMYLCASIPPLAGGSSYNEQFFGPGTRLTVL.

This chain links TRBV13 with TRBJ2-2, with D tentatively TRBD1 (5 bases). Deletions cut 4 bases from V and 1 base from J, with 10 bases between. The length of the CDR3 is 15 residues. The germline gives CDR1 PRHDT, CDR2 FYEKMQ (reference sequence). The CDR3 DNA sequence: TGTGCCAGCAGCTCCCGCAGGGTGAACACCGGGGAGCTGTTTTTT. Its translation is CASSSRRVNTGELFF.

The table lists this clone with a count of one. The gene calls are TRBV28 and TRBJ1-2; D is possibly TRBD1 (5 bases). Trimming pared 2 bases from V and 8 bases from J, leaving 15 bases between. The CDR3 is 14 amino acids. Per the germline V gene, CDR1 is MDHEN and CDR2 is SYDVKM. The CDR3 spells CASSLIRGARGYTF. The DNA for the CDR3 is TGTGCCAGCAGTTTAATAAGGGGCGCGCGGGGCTACACCTTC.